One sample yielded the 27 T cell receptor delta chains listed below, sequenced in a study of gamma-delta chains in newborns, infants, children. TCRdb reran clone calling via CATT on the reads. Here the sample spans 1,500 to 2,000 delta-chain clones, 41% being singletons. Sequencing was done on a sample of blood. The origin of the receptors is a child who had a fever.

Concerning this clone: This likely traces to a read error, being one base from a far larger clone. The rearrangement joins TRDV2 to TRDJ1; 11 bases match TRDD3. Germline values: CDR1 GEAIGNYY, CDR2 EKD. CDR3 length: 17 residues. This CDR3 reads CACDAITGGYRSDKRIF. The CDR3 coding sequence is TGTGCCTGTGACGCCATTACTGGGGGATATAGGTCCGATAAACGCATCTTT.

The genes are TRDV2 and TRDJ1, with 11 bases that match TRDD3. Germline-derived CDR1 and CDR2 are GEAIGNYY and EKD. The CDR3 sequence is 19 residues long. Losses at the gene ends were 0 bases for V and 0 bases for J; bases not matched to a gene: 11. The CDR3 here is CACDTVTGGYIPYTDKLIF. In DNA form, the CDR3 reads TGTGCCTGTGACACCGTAACTGGGGGATATATCCCCTACACCGATAAACTCATCTTT.

Details on this clone: Other DNA sequences in this sample translate to the same CDR3. The V gene is TRDV2, the J gene TRDJ1; D is undetermined. CDR1 GEAIGNYY and CDR2 EKD come from the germline V gene. V was pared by 0 bases and J by 3 bases, with 37 bases between. The CDR3 has 23 amino acids. Written as DNA, the CDR3 is TGTGCCTGTGACACCGTTAGGTCCGGTCCCCCACGATCCCCGAACCTTACCCCCGATAAACTCATCTTT. The encoded protein is CACDTVRSGPPRSPNLTPDKLIF.

The chain has TRDV2 and TRDJ1; TRDD3 agrees at 11 bases. V dropped 3 bases and J dropped 3; count of bases not matched to a gene: 11. The CDR3 is made up of 17 amino acids. Germline-derived CDR1 and CDR2 are GEAIGNYY and EKD. The CDR3 DNA reads TGTGCCTGTGACGATATACTGGGGGATAACAGGTCCGATAAACTCATCTTT. This gives the protein CACDDILGDNRSDKLIF.

The CDR3 loop is CACDSLMGGITDKLIF. Written as DNA, the CDR3 is TGTGCCTGTGACTCCTTGATGGGGGGTATTACCGATAAACTCATCTTT. This sequence joins TRDV2 and TRDJ1; TRDD3 might be the D (6 bases). V was clipped by 3 bases and J by 2 bases, with 18 bases between them. CDR1 GEAIGNYY and CDR2 EKD come from the germline V gene. CDR3 size: 16 residues.

By proportion, this clone is large. The chain uses TRDV2 and TRDJ1; D unresolved. V was cut by 0 bases and J by 4 bases, with 11 bases left in between. This CDR3 contains 14 residues. CDR1 GEAIGNYY and CDR2 EKD come from the germline V gene. The CDR3 DNA follows: TGTGCCTGTGACACCCTCCCAGGGCTCGATAAACTCATCTTT. Residues: CACDTLPGLDKLIF.

Only a few counts were recorded for this clone. Other DNA sequences within the sample encode an identical CDR3. This sequence joins TRDV2 and TRDJ1; TRDD3 matches at 11 bases. The CDR3 totals 19 residues. Germline-derived CDR1 and CDR2 are GEAIGNYY and EKD. The V gene end was trimmed by 3 bases and the J gene end by 0 bases; junction bases not matched to a gene: 14. The CDR3 sequence: CACDRLLGDIKTYTDKLIF. In DNA, the CDR3 is TGTGCCTGTGACCGTTTACTGGGGGATATCAAAACGTACACCGATAAACTCATCTTT.

By share of the sample, this clone is large (0.1 to 1%). The chain uses TRDV2 and TRDJ2, with 10 nucleotides matching TRDD3. This CDR3 is built from 14 residues. Trimming cost V 2 bases and J 5 bases; bases outside gene matches: 1. CDR1 and CDR2 (germline): GEAIGNYY, EKD. For the CDR3, the DNA is TGTGCCTGTGACATACTGGGGGATACAGCACAACTCTTCTTT. Encoded protein: CACDILGDTAQLFF.

There are a few counts of this clone. The sample carries other DNA sequences with the same CDR3. The chain couples TRDV2 to TRDJ1; 13 bases map to TRDD3. Germline CDR1 and CDR2: GEAIGNYY and EKD. The CDR3 runs 18 residues. The V segment lost 0 bases and the J segment 2 bases; nucleotides outside the gene matches: 8. Here the CDR3 reads CACDTVTGGYVWTDKLIF. DNA for the CDR3: TGTGCCTGTGACACCGTGACTGGGGGATACGTATGGACCGATAAACTCATCTTT.

The chain links TRDV2 to TRDJ3, with TRDD3 identical over 11 bases. This CDR3 region has 18 residues. The V segment lost 3 bases and the J segment 0 bases; nucleotides outside the gene matches: 3. Germline V CDR1 and CDR2: GEAIGNYY, EKD. The DNA of the CDR3 is TGTGCCTGTGACGTACTGGGGGATAGCTCCTGGGACACCCGACAGATGTTTTTC. It encodes CACDVLGDSSWDTRQMFF.

In the case of this clone: A much larger clone lies one base from this, so it may be a read error. This rearrangement joins TRDV2 to TRDJ1; 9 positions agree with TRDD3. With 0 bases clipped from V and 1 base from J, the junction kept 26 bases outside the gene matches. Germline V gives CDR1 GEAIGNYY, CDR2 EKD. The CDR3 spans 23 residues. CDR3 sequence reads: CACDTVTLPGVEGDTQLTDKLIF. Here the CDR3 DNA reads TGTGCCTGTGACACCGTAACCCTACCGGGGGTCGAGGGGGATACTCAACTCACCGATAAACTCATCTTT.

Turning to this clone: Relative to the germline gene, one junction end is altered; a read error may explain this. The chain links TRDV2 to TRDJ3, with a tentative D call TRDD3 (6 bases). CDR3 length equals 21 residues. Germline loops: CDR1 GEAIGNYY, CDR2 EKD. The CDR3 here is CACDSIVLGSQGPWGTRQMFF. Here the CDR3 DNA reads TGTGCCTGTGACTCCATCGTTTTGGGGTCCCAGGGCCCCTGGGGCACCCGACAGATGTTTTTC.

A word on this clone: One end of the junction fails to match germline, which may point to a read error. V usage is TRDV2 and J usage is TRDJ1; the match to TRDD3 covers 9 bases. This CDR3 is 15 amino acids long. In germline, CDR1 is GEAIGNYY, CDR2 EKD. As DNA, the CDR3 is TGTGCCCGTGACCAACTGGGGGACAACACCGATAAACCCATCTTT. Amino acid sequence: CARDQLGDNTDKPIF.

V gene TRDV2 combines with J gene TRDJ1; 7 bases fit TRDD3. The CDR3 totals 16 residues. V was clipped by 5 bases and J by 0 bases; unmatched bases: 11. Germline V gene lookup returns CDR1 GEAIGNYY and CDR2 EKD. The CDR3 nucleotides read TGTGCCTGTGGCTCTCTACTGGGGCGCCACACCGATAAACTCATCTTT. Its protein product is CACGSLLGRHTDKLIF.

Comment on this clone: A much larger clone differs from this one at a single base, so this may be a read error. Other DNA sequences of this sample code for an identical CDR3. The chain recombines TRDV2 with TRDJ1; 11 bases align to TRDD3. There are 22 residues in the CDR3. The germline V gene encodes CDR1 GEAIGNYY and CDR2 EKD. In DNA form, the CDR3 reads TGTGCCTGTGACACCCTAGGCGTGGCTGGGGGATACTCCAGGCCCAACACTGATAAACTCATCTTT. Its translation is CACDTLGVAGGYSRPNTDKLIF.

A word on this clone: Mismatch with germline at one junction end may stem from a read error. The V gene is TRDV2, the J gene TRDJ1; 8 positions match TRDD3. The CDR3 spans 15 residues. Germline V gene lookup returns CDR1 GEAIGNYY and CDR2 EKD. CDR3 in amino acids: CACDLLGVQTDKIIF. The CDR3 DNA sequence: TGTGCCTGTGACTTACTGGGGGTTCAAACCGATAAAATCATCTTT.

In this sample, this clone is large. Additional DNA sequences in this sample encode the identical CDR3. The V gene is TRDV2, the J gene TRDJ2; possibly TRDD3 for D (5 bases). Germline V gene sequence: CDR1 GEAIGNYY, CDR2 EKD. V was shortened by 1 base and J by 0 bases, with 14 bases between the two germline ends. The CDR3 runs 17 residues. The CDR3 sequence: CACDTVGGFALTAQLFF. In DNA form, the CDR3 reads TGTGCCTGTGACACGGTAGGGGGGTTCGCTTTGACAGCACAACTCTTCTTT.

The J gene is TRDJ1, the V gene TRDV2, with 7 bases that match TRDD3. Germline V gene sequence: CDR1 GEAIGNYY, CDR2 EKD. CDR3 length equals 15 residues. The V and J ends lost 3 bases and 4 bases, in that order; junction bases with no gene match: 10. The DNA for the CDR3 is TGTGCCTGTGACGGCCTCGTGGGGGACAGCGATAAACTCATCTTT. Translation: CACDGLVGDSDKLIF.

Notes on this clone: This likely stems from a read error, as it lies one base from a far larger clone. The chain recombines TRDV2 with TRDJ3; possible D gene TRDD3, 5 bases. The CDR3 spans 21 residues. CDR1 and CDR2 from the germline V gene are GEAIGNYY and EKD. The CDR3: CAYDSIVLGSQGSWDTRQMFF. The CDR3 DNA reads as TGTGCCTATGACTCCATCGTTTTGGGGTCCCAGGGCTCCTGGGACACCCGACAGATGTTTTTC.

Here the CDR3 reads CACDPLEGGMNYTDKLIF. The CDR3 DNA reads as TGTGCCTGTGACCCGCTTGAGGGGGGCATGAATTACACCGATAAACTCATCTTT. The rearrangement uses TRDV2 and TRDJ1; possible D gene TRDD3, 5 bases. There are 18 residues in the CDR3. Germline-derived CDR1 and CDR2 are GEAIGNYY and EKD. V dropped 3 bases and J dropped 0 bases, with 22 bases sitting between them.

About this clone itself: The sample contains more than one DNA sequence encoding this CDR3. The CDR3 reads CACDPLGATPDKLIF. The CDR3 region has the DNA TGTGCCTGTGACCCGTTGGGGGCCACGCCAGATAAACTCATCTTT. V is TRDV2 and J is TRDJ1; perhaps TRDD3 as D (6 bases). The CDR3 covers 15 residues. In germline, CDR1 is GEAIGNYY, CDR2 EKD. Trimming stripped 3 bases from V and 5 bases from J, with 18 bases between.

Relative to its sample, this clone is large. Other DNA variants within this sample encode the same CDR3. This chain joins TRDV2 and TRDJ1, with 8 positions matching TRDD3. The CDR3 contains 16 residues. CDR1 is GEAIGNYY and CDR2 is EKD in the germline V gene. Germline trimming cut 3 bases from V and 0 bases from J; bases unmatched to any gene: 8. The CDR3 here is CACDPLLGAYTDKLIF. The CDR3 bases are TGTGCCTGTGACCCACTACTGGGGGCCTACACCGATAAACTCATCTTT.

As concerns this clone: The junction departs from the called germline gene at one end, perhaps through a read error. The V gene is TRDV2, the J gene TRDJ3; TRDD3 is a possible D gene (5 bases). The germline gives CDR1 GEAIGNYY, CDR2 EKD. This CDR3 region has 17 residues. CDR3 sequence: CACDTAVGTWDARQMFF. The CDR3 DNA sequence: TGTGCCTGTGACACCGCAGTGGGAACCTGGGACGCCCGACAGATGTTTTTC.

The rearrangement links TRDV2 to TRDJ3, with TRDD3 matching 11 bases. The junction had 10 bases not matched to a gene; V was cut back by 0 bases and J by 1 base. CDR1 and CDR2 from the germline V gene are GEAIGNYY and EKD. This CDR3 spans 21 amino acids. The CDR3 sequence: CACDTGPGGYTPSWDTRQMFF. The CDR3 nucleotides are TGTGCCTGTGACACCGGTCCTGGGGGATACACTCCATCCTGGGACACCCGACAGATGTTTTTC.

CDR3 sequence reads: CACDTLLGASSWDTRQMFF. DNA of the CDR3: TGTGCCTGTGACACCCTACTGGGGGCTTCCTCCTGGGACACCCGACAGATGTTTTTC. This chain connects TRDV2 to TRDJ3; 8 bases align to TRDD3. The V segment lost 0 bases and the J segment 0 bases; nucleotides outside the gene matches: 6. The germline gives CDR1 GEAIGNYY, CDR2 EKD. CDR3 length equals 19 residues.

This clone was found a few times. The chain recombines TRDV2 with TRDJ1, with 7 bases identical to TRDD3. Trimming took 3 bases from V and 1 from J; bases not matched to a gene: 13. The CDR3 length is 17 residues. Per the germline V gene, CDR1 is GEAIGNYY and CDR2 is EKD. As DNA, the CDR3 is TGTGCCTGTGACCCCCTCGACTGGGGATTTAGCACCGATAAACTCATCTTT. It is translated as CACDPLDWGFSTDKLIF.

The V and J genes are TRDV2 and TRDJ3; TRDD3 matches 13 bases. The CDR3 extends over 21 amino acids. CDR1 is GEAIGNYY, CDR2 EKD, per germline. V shed 2 bases and J 1 base; nucleotides not matched to a gene: 10. The CDR3 nucleotides read TGTGCCTGTGACAGCCTACTGGGGGATACGGCTGGGTCCTGGGACACCCGACAGATGTTTTTC. Its translation: CACDSLLGDTAGSWDTRQMFF.